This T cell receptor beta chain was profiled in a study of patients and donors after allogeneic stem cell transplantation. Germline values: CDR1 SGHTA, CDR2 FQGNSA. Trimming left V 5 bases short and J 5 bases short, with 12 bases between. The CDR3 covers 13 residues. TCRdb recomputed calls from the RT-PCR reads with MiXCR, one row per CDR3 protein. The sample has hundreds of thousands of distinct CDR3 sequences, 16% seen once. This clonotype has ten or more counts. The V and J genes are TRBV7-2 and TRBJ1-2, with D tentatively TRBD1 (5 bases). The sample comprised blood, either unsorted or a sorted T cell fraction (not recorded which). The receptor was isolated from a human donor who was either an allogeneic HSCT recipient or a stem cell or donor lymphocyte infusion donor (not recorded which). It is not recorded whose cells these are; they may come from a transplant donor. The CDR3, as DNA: TGTGCCAGCAGCCCAAGACAGTCTTATGGCTACACCTTC. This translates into CASSPRQSYGYTF.